Sequencing of this T cell receptor beta chain was carried out in a study of graft-versus-host responses after intestinal transplantation. The germline gives CDR1 MGHRA, CDR2 YSYEKL. The length of the CDR3 is 16 residues. The germline V and J ends were trimmed by 0 bases and 7 bases, with 19 bases remaining between them. To note about this clone: The antigen is unknown.

Study observations and caveats: GvH clone levels peaked in circulation, and this peak was associated with early post-transplant HvG declines. The authors found GvH clones in recipient marrow, some appearing first in ileum or blood.

The method was immunoSEQ multiplex PCR; TCRdb's version includes in-frame clones alone and lacks a portion of them. The repertoire holds around 88,000 clones, over 80% seen once, with about a sixth in the top ten. V is TRBV4-1 and J is TRBJ2-7, with D possibly matching TRBD1 (5 bases). The TCR was taken from a human donor who received an intestinal transplant. This material consisted of unstimulated CD8+ T cells sorted from spleen or lymph node cells, taken before intestinal transplant. CDR3 bases: TGCGCCAGCAGCCAAGATTGGGGCGGATCGACCAGGGAGCAGTACTTC. This gives the protein CASSQDWGGSTREQYF.